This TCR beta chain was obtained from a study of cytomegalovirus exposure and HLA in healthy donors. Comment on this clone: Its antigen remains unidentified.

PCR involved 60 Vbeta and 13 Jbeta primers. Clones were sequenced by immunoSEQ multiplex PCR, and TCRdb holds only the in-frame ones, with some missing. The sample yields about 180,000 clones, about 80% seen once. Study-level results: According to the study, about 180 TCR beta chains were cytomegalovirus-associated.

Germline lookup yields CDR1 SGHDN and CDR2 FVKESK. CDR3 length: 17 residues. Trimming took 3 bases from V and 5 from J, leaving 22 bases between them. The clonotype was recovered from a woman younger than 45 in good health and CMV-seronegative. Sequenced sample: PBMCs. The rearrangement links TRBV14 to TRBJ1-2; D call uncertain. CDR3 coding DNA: TGTGCCAGCAGCCATGGGCTAAGAGGGCTCTTAGCTTATGGCTACACCTTC. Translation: CASSHGLRGLLAYGYTF.